This T cell receptor beta chain comes out of a study of T cell repertoires in cytomegalovirus infection. In the study overall: Based on public TCR beta signatures, there were indications of CMV infection and of a matching HLA type.

Study-wide results and limits: The response measured ex vivo was dominated by TCR beta clonotypes (HLA-C-restricted and CMV-specific).

TCRdb re-analysed the reads in MiXCR, keeping a single row per CDR3 protein. This table holds fewer than 65,000 distinct CDR3 sequences, about 18% found once. The CDR3 covers 14 residues. Germline V gene lookup returns CDR1 LNHDA and CDR2 SQIVND (reference sequence). Trimming cost V 4 bases and J 4 bases, with 13 bases left between them. This clonotype occurred a few times. The antigen remains undetermined. This receptor was obtained from a human donor in good health (CMV status not recorded). Some clones in this sample may be carry-over from other donors' samples. Sample: CD8+ T cells from cultured PBMCs, taken from culture after CMV antigen stimulation. This chain uses TRBV19 with TRBJ1-2; D possibly corresponds to TRBD1 (6 bases). The CDR3 nucleotides are TGTGCCAGTAGTAGTGGGGGGCCGGTCTATGGCTACACCTTC. It translates to CASSSGGPVYGYTF.